The 31 T cell receptor beta chains below were found in one sample sequenced in a study of cytomegalovirus exposure and HLA in healthy donors. The study ran its PCR with 60 Vbeta and 13 Jbeta primers. Assay: immunoSEQ multiplex PCR; the TCRdb copy retains only in-frame clones and omits some. Among about 94,000 clones, 75% to 80% were seen once, and the ten largest hold around 3.4%. Source material: PBMCs. The receptors derive from a man aged 25 to 40 in good health and CMV-seronegative.

The chain has TRBV6-6 and TRBJ2-1; 11 bases are shared with TRBD1. The CDR3 is 15 residues long. From germline, CDR1 is MNHNY and CDR2 SVGAGI (reference sequence). V shed 4 bases and J 4 bases; nucleotides not matched to a gene: 3. In nucleotides, the CDR3 is TGTGCCAGCAGTTCGGGGACAGGGGGTTACAATGAGCAGTTCTTC. It specifies CASSSGTGGYNEQFF.

The J gene is TRBJ2-1, the V gene TRBV30, with D unresolved. Germline V gene sequence: CDR1 GTSNPN, CDR2 SVGIG (reference sequence). Trimming shortened V by 4 bases and J by 2 bases, and 9 bases separated the two germline ends. CDR3 length: 13 amino acids. CDR3 sequence: CAWMAQAYNEQFF. The CDR3 DNA reads as TGTGCCTGGATGGCCCAAGCCTACAATGAGCAGTTCTTC.

The chain couples TRBV5-1 to TRBJ2-3, with D possibly matching TRBD2 (6 bases). Trimming stripped 4 bases from V and 1 base from J, with 16 bases between. This CDR3 comprises 16 residues. Germline V gene sequence: CDR1 SGHRS, CDR2 YFSETQ. This CDR3 is CASSPLLRDGTDTQYF. The CDR3 bases are TGCGCCAGCAGCCCCCTTTTGCGGGATGGCACAGATACGCAGTATTTT.

J is TRBJ2-7 and V is TRBV18; 8 bases map to TRBD1. This CDR3 comprises 16 residues. J lost 5 bases, V lost 0 bases, and 9 bases had no gene match. Per germline, CDR1 KGHSH and CDR2 LQKENI. DNA of the CDR3: TGTGCCAGCTCACCACCGATTGGACAGGGAGCAAACGAGCAGTACTTC. Protein product: CASSPPIGQGANEQYF. Based on the CDR3 plus reference TRBV18 and TRBJ2-7, the full variable domain is NAGVMQNPRHLVRRRGQEARLRCSPMKGHSHVYWYRQLPEEGLKFMVYLQKENIIDESGMPKERFSAEFPKEGPSILRIQQVVRGDSAAYFCASSPPIGQGANEQYFGPGTRLTVT.

This clone was seen a single time. The chain employs TRBV29-1 and TRBJ2-3; D is perhaps TRBD1 (5 bases). The V gene's germline CDR1 is SQVTM and CDR2 ANQGSEA. This CDR3 has 11 residues. V was shortened by 4 bases and J by 4 bases, with 6 bases between the two germline ends. CDR3 in amino acids: CSVGGADTQYF. As DNA, the CDR3 is TGCAGCGTTGGGGGCGCAGATACGCAGTATTTT.

This clone was detected only once. This sequence joins TRBV29-1 and TRBJ1-4, with TRBD1 matching 12 bases. After removal of 5 bases from V and 0 bases from J, the junction contained 10 bases not matched to a gene. The CDR3 runs to 18 residues. Germline V gene lookup returns CDR1 SQVTM and CDR2 ANQGSEA. In nucleotides, the CDR3 is TGCAGCGTTCTATCCGGGACAGGGGGCCGGTCAACTAATGAAAAACTGTTTTTT. The encoded protein is CSVLSGTGGRSTNEKLFF.

In its sample, this clone was seen once. Relative to the germline gene, one junction end is altered; a read error may explain this. The chain joins TRBV7-9 to TRBJ2-5, with D uncertain. Germline V lookup: CDR1 SEHNR, CDR2 FQNEAQ (reference sequence). The CDR3 length is 15 residues. For the CDR3, the DNA is TGTTCCAGCAGCTTAGTTGGCAGGCCCCAAGAGACCCAGTACTTC. Translation: CSSSLVGRPQETQYF. The whole variable domain, filled in from reference TRBV7-9 and TRBJ2-5, reads DTGVSQNPRHKITKRGQNVTFRCDPISEHNRLYWYRQTLGQGPEFLTYFQNEAQLEKSRLLSDRFSAERPKGSFSTLEIQRTEQGDSAMYLCSSSLVGRPQETQYFGPGTRLLVL.

V is TRBV7-2 and J is TRBJ2-7, with D maybe TRBD1 (6 bases). V lost 3 bases to trimming and J lost 2 bases, with 11 bases between them. The CDR3 consists of 14 residues. Per the germline V gene, CDR1 is SGHTA and CDR2 is FQGNSA. In nucleotides, the CDR3 is TGTGCCAGCAGCTTTTTGACAGGCCCCTACGAGCAGTACTTC. This codes for CASSFLTGPYEQYF.

The chain links TRBV5-1 to TRBJ2-3; a weak D match, TRBD1 (5 bases). This CDR3 has 16 residues. V lost 0 bases and J lost 3, with 14 bases in between. Germline CDR1 reads SGHRS; CDR2 reads YFSETQ. CDR3 bases: TGCGCCAGCAGCTTGGCGACGAGAGGACAAACAGATACGCAGTATTTT. It translates to CASSLATRGQTDTQYF.

The gene calls are TRBV7-2 and TRBJ2-7; D is possibly TRBD1 (6 bases). Germline assignment: CDR1 SGHTA and CDR2 FQGNSA. This CDR3 has 14 residues. With 5 bases removed from V and 6 bases from J, the gap between germline ends came to 17 bases. The CDR3 region is CASSQGQPPAEQYF. DNA of the CDR3: TGTGCCAGCAGCCAAGGACAGCCTCCGGCCGAGCAGTACTTC.

The chain is built from TRBV4-1 and TRBJ2-7, with D possibly being TRBD1 (5 bases). The V gene lost 1 base and the J gene lost 4 bases, with 11 bases spanning the gap. Germline values: CDR1 MGHRA, CDR2 YSYEKL. This CDR3 contains 14 residues. CDR3 amino acids: CASSQVQGSYEQYF. CDR3 DNA: TGCGCCAGCAGCCAAGTTCAGGGCAGTTACGAGCAGTACTTC.

The genes are TRBV29-1 and TRBJ1-1, with TRBD1 matching over 7 bases. Trimming at V came to 6 bases and at J to 0 bases, leaving 1 base not matched to a gene. The germline CDR1 and CDR2 sequences are SQVTM and ANQGSEA. This CDR3 is 12 amino acids long. The CDR3 coding sequence is TGCAGCGTGGGACAGCTGAACACTGAAGCTTTCTTT. It yields the protein CSVGQLNTEAFF.

A word on this clone: An end of the junction does not agree with germline; a read error may underlie this. V usage is TRBV7-9 and J usage is TRBJ2-5, with D perhaps TRBD2 (5 bases). The CDR3 sequence is 15 residues long. Germline CDR1 and CDR2: SEHNR and FQNEAQ (reference sequence). The CDR3 bases are TGTTCCAGCAGCGCGGACTTACAATGGGTCGAGACCCAGTACTTC. Residues: CSSSADLQWVETQYF.

The chain uses TRBV7-8 and TRBJ1-4, with TRBD1 identical over 8 bases. Trimming cost V 0 bases and J 7 bases; bases outside gene matches: 4. Looked up from germline, CDR1 is SGHVS and CDR2 is FQNEAQ. The CDR3 loop spans 15 amino acids. In nucleotides, the CDR3 is TGTGCCAGCAGCTTAGCCGACAGGGGCGGTGAAAAACTGTTTTTT. This sequence encodes CASSLADRGGEKLFF.

The genes are TRBV6-1 and TRBJ2-7; maybe TRBD2 (6 bases). Looked up from germline, CDR1 is MNHNS and CDR2 is SASEGT. The CDR3 has 14 amino acids. V was pared by 2 bases and J by 6 bases, with 14 bases between. CDR3 in DNA: TGTGCCAGCAGTGAACTTCTAGCGAGGGCCGAGCAGTACTTC. Its protein product is CASSELLARAEQYF.

This clone was recorded once. The rearrangement joins TRBV7-2 to TRBJ2-3; no firm D call. CDR1 and CDR2 (germline): SGHTA, FQGNSA. CDR3 length equals 13 residues. Deletions cut 2 bases from V and 5 bases from J, with 8 bases between. The CDR3 nucleotides read TGTGCCAGCAGCTTATGGCAGCGAGATACGCAGTATTTT. Protein sequence: CASSLWQRDTQYF.

The chain employs TRBV6-5 and TRBJ2-3; D might be TRBD2 (5 bases). The CDR3 loop spans 16 amino acids. V was cut by 4 bases and J by 4 bases, with 18 bases left in between. CDR1 and CDR2 from the germline V gene are MNHEY and SVGAGI. In DNA form, the CDR3 reads TGTGCCAGCAGTTCGAGGGTAGACCTATCAGCAGATACGCAGTATTTT. Its protein product is CASSSRVDLSADTQYF.

The J gene is TRBJ2-1, the V gene TRBV9, with 13 bases lining up with TRBD2. CDR3 length: 17 amino acids. V lost 3 bases to trimming and J lost 8 bases; unmatched junction nucleotides: 11. Germline V CDR1 and CDR2: SGDLS, YYNGEE. Here the CDR3 reads CASSEGTSGKGGDEQFF. The DNA for the CDR3 is TGTGCCAGCAGCGAGGGGACTAGCGGGAAAGGTGGCGATGAGCAGTTCTTC.

This chain joins TRBV9 and TRBJ1-1; TRBD1 is a possible D gene (5 bases). Per germline, CDR1 SGDLS and CDR2 YYNGEE. Trimming stripped 2 bases from V and 5 bases from J, with 10 bases between. The CDR3 is 13 amino acids. CDR3 sequence reads: CASSVAGDTEAFF. The CDR3 nucleotides read TGTGCCAGCAGCGTTGCGGGGGATACTGAAGCTTTCTTT.

The chain carries TRBV20-1 and TRBJ2-7; tentative D call: TRBD1 (6 bases). Per germline, CDR1 DFQATT and CDR2 SNEGSKA (reference sequence). Deletions cut 5 bases from V and 5 bases from J, with 10 bases between. The length of the CDR3 is 11 residues. The chain's CDR3 is CSAVQGNEQYF. The DNA of the CDR3 is TGCAGTGCTGTACAGGGCAACGAGCAGTACTTC.

The V call is TRBV2, the J call TRBJ2-4; 12 bases are a match to TRBD2. The CDR3 covers 16 residues. Germline CDR1 reads SNHLY; CDR2 reads FYNNEI. V lost 6 bases, J lost 0 bases, and 3 bases stayed unmatched. This chain's CDR3 is CASRGTSGLAKNIQYF. The CDR3 DNA reads as TGTGCCAGCAGGGGGACTAGCGGGCTAGCCAAAAACATTCAGTACTTC.

V usage is TRBV7-9 and J usage is TRBJ2-5; 7 positions match TRBD1. V was pared by 2 bases and J by 5 bases, with 8 bases of the junction left unmatched. Germline V gene sequence: CDR1 SEHNR, CDR2 FQNEAQ (reference sequence). This CDR3 spans 15 amino acids. CDR3: CASSLQTGAGETQYF. CDR3 nucleotides: TGTGCCAGCAGCTTACAAACAGGGGCTGGGGAGACCCAGTACTTC.

This clone was seen a single time. The J gene is TRBJ1-2, the V gene TRBV4-3; weak D call: TRBD1 (6 bases). The CDR3 spans 13 residues. Per the germline V gene, CDR1 is LGHNA and CDR2 is YSLEER. V dropped 0 bases and J dropped 8 bases, with 10 bases sitting between them. The chain's CDR3 is CASSQDNRDGYTF. The CDR3 region has the DNA TGCGCCAGCAGCCAAGATAACAGGGACGGCTACACCTTC.

V gene TRBV7-2 combines with J gene TRBJ2-2; a possible D gene is TRBD2 (6 bases). CDR3 size: 15 residues. CDR1 is SGHTA and CDR2 is FQGNSA in the germline V gene. Deletions cut 2 bases from V and 5 bases from J, with 12 bases between. CDR3 region: CASSLTGEQTGELFF. Here the CDR3 DNA reads TGTGCCAGCAGCTTAACGGGAGAGCAGACCGGGGAGCTGTTTTTT.

This clone was detected a few times. The gene calls are TRBV29-1 and TRBJ2-3; 8 bases are a match to TRBD2. Germline CDR1 SQVTM, CDR2 ANQGSEA. This CDR3 has 16 residues. V lost 6 bases, J lost 3 bases, and 14 bases stayed unmatched. The CDR3 region has the DNA TGCAGCGTACGCCTGGTGGCGGGAGGTTCGACAGATACGCAGTATTTT. It yields the protein CSVRLVAGGSTDTQYF.

The V gene is TRBV7-2, the J gene TRBJ1-1, with 8 bases aligning to TRBD1. V was pared by 4 bases and J by 11 bases, with 9 bases of the junction left unmatched. This CDR3 has 13 residues. Germline V gives CDR1 SGHTA, CDR2 FQGNSA. CDR3 loop: CASSSTQGASAFF. The DNA of the CDR3 is TGTGCCAGCAGCTCAACCCAGGGGGCGAGTGCTTTCTTT.

This clone was recorded only once. The V call is TRBV4-2, the J call TRBJ1-6, with D possibly being TRBD1 (6 bases). Deletions cut 1 base from V and 6 bases from J, with 16 bases between. The germline V gene encodes CDR1 LGHNA and CDR2 YNFKEQ. This CDR3 is 17 amino acids long. CDR3 in DNA: TGTGCCAGCAGCCAAGGGGGGGGACAACCCATTAATTCACCCCTCCACTTT. Protein: CASSQGGGQPINSPLHF.

This clone was counted a few times. This chain joins TRBV7-9 and TRBJ2-7, with 7 positions matching TRBD1. The CDR3 has 15 amino acids. Germline CDR1 is SEHNR and CDR2 is FQNEAQ (reference sequence). The junction had 7 bases not matched to a gene; V was cut back by 5 bases and J by 0 bases. The CDR3 region has the DNA TGTGCCAGCAGCGCCCGGACAGGTGTCTCCTACGAGCAGTACTTC. This gives the protein CASSARTGVSYEQYF.

The V call is TRBV6-6, the J call TRBJ1-4; 7 bases map to TRBD1. This CDR3 spans 14 amino acids. J gave up 6 bases and V 0 bases, and 1 base lay outside the gene matches. Germline loops: CDR1 MNHNY, CDR2 SVGAGI (reference sequence). CDR3 loop: CASSYSGTDEKLFF. CDR3 in DNA: TGTGCCAGCAGTTACTCCGGGACAGATGAAAAACTGTTTTTT.

This clone was counted a few times. The chain combines TRBV18 with TRBJ2-7; D ambiguous. Germline loops: CDR1 KGHSH, CDR2 LQKENI. The CDR3 has 13 amino acids. Deletions cut 3 bases from V and 0 bases from J, with 6 bases between. Here the CDR3 DNA reads TGTGCCAGCTCACCGGCAACCTCCTACGAGCAGTACTTC. Translated: CASSPATSYEQYF.

The chain is built from TRBV19 and TRBJ2-1; 11 nucleotides match TRBD2. V lost 9 bases to trimming and J lost 6 bases; unmatched junction nucleotides: 13. The CDR3 consists of 16 residues. The germline gives CDR1 LNHDA, CDR2 SQIVND (reference sequence). CDR3 sequence (DNA): TGTGCCAGGATGACTAGCGGGGTTTCCCCCGGCAATGAGCAGTTCTTC. Its translation: CARMTSGVSPGNEQFF.